The 31 T cell receptor beta chains in this list originate from one sample, sequenced in a study of cytomegalovirus exposure and HLA in healthy donors. The PCR used 60 Vbeta and 13 Jbeta primers. Data came from immunoSEQ multiplex PCR; TCRdb stores just in-frame clones and leaves some out. The repertoire includes about 200,000 clones, roughly three quarters of them detected once, and less than 2% sits in the top ten. Sequenced material: PBMCs. The receptors here all came from a man aged 50 to 59 in good health and CMV-seronegative.

This chain connects TRBV28 to TRBJ2-1; 9 bases are shared with TRBD1. From germline, CDR1 is MDHEN and CDR2 SYDVKM. CDR3 size: 12 residues. Germline trimming cut 8 bases from V and 9 bases from J; bases unmatched to any gene: 5. CDR3 sequence reads: CASETGGTEQFF. Here the CDR3 DNA reads TGTGCCAGCGAAACAGGGGGCACTGAGCAGTTCTTC. The whole variable domain, remainder taken from reference TRBV28 and TRBJ2-1, is DVKVTQSSRYLVKRTGEKVFLECVQDMDHENMFWYRQDPGLGLRLIYFSYDVKMKEKGDIPEGYSVSREKKERFSLILESASTNQTSMYLCASETGGTEQFFGPGTRLTVL.

The V call is TRBV7-3, the J call TRBJ1-5; the D is unclear. Germline V gene data show CDR1 as SGHTA and CDR2 as FQGTGA. The CDR3 consists of 17 residues. Trimming shortened V by 4 bases and J by 0 bases, and 16 bases separated the two germline ends. CDR3 DNA: TGTGCCAGCAGCTCAAGATTAATCCGGGATAGCAATCAGCCCCAGCATTTT. Its translation is CASSSRLIRDSNQPQHF.

The V call is TRBV18, the J call TRBJ2-7; 12 bases are shared with TRBD1. Trimming at V came to 3 bases and at J to 4 bases, leaving 7 bases not matched to a gene. The CDR3 has 16 amino acids. Germline V gives CDR1 KGHSH, CDR2 LQKENI. CDR3 nucleotides: TGTGCCAGCTCACCTATCGGGACAGGGGGCACTTACGAGCAGTACTTC. Its protein product is CASSPIGTGGTYEQYF.

V usage is TRBV7-9 and J usage is TRBJ2-2; D call uncertain. Trimming pared 5 bases from V and 2 bases from J, leaving 9 bases between. The CDR3 spans 14 residues. Germline V lookup: CDR1 SEHNR, CDR2 FQNEAQ (reference sequence). The chain's CDR3 is CASSPGGNTGELFF. CDR3 DNA sequence: TGTGCCAGCAGCCCCGGCGGAAACACCGGGGAGCTGTTTTTT.

The chain recombines TRBV27 with TRBJ2-7, with 9 nucleotides matching TRBD2. CDR3 length: 14 residues. The J segment lost 5 bases and the V segment lost 2 bases, leaving 4 bases of the junction unmatched. From germline, CDR1 is MNHEY and CDR2 SMNVEV (reference sequence). The CDR3 is CASSLGLAGHEQYF. The CDR3 DNA follows: TGTGCCAGCAGTTTAGGGCTAGCGGGACACGAGCAGTACTTC.

This clone was found once. The V call is TRBV4-1, the J call TRBJ1-4, with D possibly TRBD1 on 5 matching bases. The CDR3 sequence is 13 residues long. Germline loops: CDR1 MGHRA, CDR2 YSYEKL. V lost 5 bases to trimming and J lost 10 bases, with 14 bases between them. CDR3 in amino acids: CASSDGTEGKLFF. CDR3 sequence (DNA): TGCGCCAGCAGCGACGGGACGGAGGGAAAACTGTTTTTT.

The chain joins TRBV4-1 to TRBJ2-1; 9 bases agree with TRBD2. This CDR3 contains 14 residues. Germline CDR1 is MGHRA and CDR2 is YSYEKL. V shed 1 base, J shed 8 bases, and the junction held 3 bases outside the gene matches. Here the CDR3 DNA reads TGCGCCAGCAGCCAAGGTAGCGGGAGCTATGAGCAGTTCTTC. The encoded protein is CASSQGSGSYEQFF.

V and J are TRBV21-1 and TRBJ2-1; TRBD2 is the table's D call and was not checked against the DNA. TRBV21-1 is marked as a pseudogene. The CDR3 extends over 16 amino acids. The CDR3 loop is CASSKVPLAGEGEQFF. CDR3 sequence (DNA): TGTGCCAGCAGCAAAGTCCCGCTAGCGGGAGAGGGTGAGCAGTTCTTC.

The sample holds a few counts of this clone. The V and J genes are TRBV5-4 and TRBJ1-3; tentative D call: TRBD1 (5 bases). The V gene's germline CDR1 is SGHNT and CDR2 YYREEE (reference sequence). V dropped 2 bases and J dropped 0 bases, with 15 bases sitting between them. The CDR3 is 17 amino acids. This CDR3 is CASSFRSGLTSGNTIYF. The DNA for the CDR3 is TGTGCCAGCAGCTTTAGGTCAGGGCTTACCTCTGGAAACACCATATATTTT.

This chain uses TRBV11-2 with TRBJ2-7; 11 nucleotides agree with TRBD2. There are 15 residues in the CDR3. From germline, CDR1 is SGHAT and CDR2 FQNNGV. Trimming at V came to 7 bases and at J to 0 bases, leaving 5 bases not matched to a gene. CDR3 bases: TGTGCCAGCAAGACTAGCGGGGCAAGCTCCTACGAGCAGTACTTC. Its translation: CASKTSGASSYEQYF.

The chain carries TRBV5-6 and TRBJ1-4, with unresolved D. Trimming shortened V by 6 bases and J by 4 bases, and 13 bases separated the two germline ends. CDR1 and CDR2 (germline): SGHDT, YYEEEE. The CDR3 is 14 amino acids. The CDR3 protein is CASTLREVNEKLFF. CDR3 DNA sequence: TGTGCCAGCACTCTTCGGGAGGTTAATGAAAAACTGTTTTTT.

A note on this clone: Germline is not matched at one junction end, which may reflect a read error. This sample also contains other DNA sequences that code for the same CDR3. The chain couples TRBV5-4 to TRBJ1-3; 10 positions match TRBD1. The CDR3 has 16 residues. From germline, CDR1 is SGHNT and CDR2 YYREEE (reference sequence). CDR3 sequence reads: CASSMISGTGAHTIYF. In DNA, the CDR3 is TGCGCCAGCAGCATGATATCCGGGACAGGGGCTCACACCATATATTTT.

The chain carries TRBV28 and TRBJ2-5; TRBD1 agrees at 10 bases. Germline CDR1 reads MDHEN; CDR2 reads SYDVKM. V lost 6 bases, J lost 4 bases, and 5 bases stayed unmatched. CDR3 length: 14 residues. The CDR3, as DNA: TGTGCCAGCAGCCGTGGACAGGGGGTAGAGACCCAGTACTTC. Protein product: CASSRGQGVETQYF.

V usage is TRBV19 and J usage is TRBJ2-7; 10 nucleotides line up with TRBD2. The CDR3 has 15 amino acids. The germline V gene has CDR1 LNHDA and CDR2 SQIVND (reference sequence). The ends lost 4 bases at V and 2 bases at J; junction bases unmatched: 5. The CDR3 DNA reads TGTGCCAGTAGTAAAGGACTAGCGGTGGCCTACGAGCAGTACTTC. Amino acids: CASSKGLAVAYEQYF.

V and J are TRBV4-1 and TRBJ2-7, with D perhaps TRBD1 (6 bases). CDR3 size: 13 residues. Germline CDR1 reads MGHRA; CDR2 reads YSYEKL. With 1 base removed from V and 5 bases from J, the gap between germline ends came to 9 bases. The CDR3 loop is CASSQGDINEQYF. CDR3 DNA: TGCGCCAGCAGCCAAGGGGACATAAACGAGCAGTACTTC.

The rearrangement joins TRBV6-5 to TRBJ2-2; tentative D call: TRBD2 (6 bases). The CDR3 covers 16 residues. Germline V gene lookup returns CDR1 MNHEY and CDR2 SVGAGI. Trimming cost V 4 bases and J 3 bases, with 15 bases left between them. The CDR3 DNA reads as TGTGCCAGCAGTTCCATCGGGTGGGAGGACACCGGGGAGCTGTTTTTT. Protein product: CASSSIGWEDTGELFF.

The chain employs TRBV27 and TRBJ2-7; 11 nucleotides agree with TRBD1. The germline V gene has CDR1 MNHEY and CDR2 SMNVEV (reference sequence). J was trimmed by 3 bases and V by 5 bases; bases with no gene match: 3. The CDR3 extends over 14 amino acids. CDR3 DNA sequence: TGTGCCAGCAGTACCGGGACAGGGGGCTACGAGCAGTACTTC. Translated: CASSTGTGGYEQYF.

J is TRBJ1-1 and V is TRBV5-1; TRBD1 matches at 8 bases. J was trimmed by 1 base and V by 4 bases; bases with no gene match: 9. Germline CDR1 reads SGHRS; CDR2 reads YFSETQ. The CDR3 extends over 16 amino acids. This chain's CDR3 is CASSPRAGGKNTEAFF. The CDR3 DNA follows: TGCGCCAGCAGCCCGAGGGCAGGGGGCAAGAACACTGAAGCTTTCTTT.

This chain links TRBV9 with TRBJ1-3; 8 bases line up with TRBD1. The CDR3 is 15 residues long. After removal of 4 bases from V and 0 bases from J, the junction contained 3 bases not matched to a gene. CDR1 is SGDLS and CDR2 is YYNGEE in the germline V gene. CDR3 nucleotide sequence: TGTGCCAGCAGCCTAGACAGGGGCTCTGGAAACACCATATATTTT. Translation gives CASSLDRGSGNTIYF.

This clone has just one count. The genes are TRBV28 and TRBJ1-3; weak D call: TRBD1 (5 bases). Per the germline V gene, CDR1 is MDHEN and CDR2 is SYDVKM. V dropped 4 bases and J dropped 0 bases, with 10 bases sitting between them. The CDR3 runs 15 residues. The CDR3 DNA sequence: TGTGCCAGCAGTTCGACGGGGGGCTCTGGAAACACCATATATTTT. This gives the protein CASSSTGGSGNTIYF.

The chain recombines TRBV19 with TRBJ1-5; a possible D gene is TRBD1 (5 bases). Germline values: CDR1 LNHDA, CDR2 SQIVND (reference sequence). V lost 6 bases and J 1 base, leaving 10 bases between the germline ends. The CDR3 has 14 amino acids. CDR3 in amino acids: CASSPRGSNQPQHF. DNA for the CDR3: TGTGCCAGTAGCCCGCGGGGGAGCAATCAGCCCCAGCATTTT.

V is TRBV27 and J is TRBJ2-7, with 11 nucleotides matching TRBD2. V lost 6 bases and J lost 2; bases outside the gene matches: 3. This CDR3 contains 14 residues. The V gene's germline CDR1 is MNHEY and CDR2 SMNVEV (reference sequence). The DNA of the CDR3 is TGTGCCAGCAGAATAGCGGGAGGGCCCTACGAGCAGTACTTC. Protein sequence: CASRIAGGPYEQYF.

This clone was found once. The rearrangement uses TRBV6-6 and TRBJ1-5, with D tentatively TRBD1 (5 bases). Trimming took 5 bases from V and 0 from J, leaving 14 bases between them. The CDR3 has 16 residues. Germline values: CDR1 MNHNY, CDR2 SVGAGI (reference sequence). The CDR3 loop reads CASSQDSTYSNQPQHF. CDR3 coding DNA: TGTGCCAGCAGTCAAGACAGTACCTATAGCAATCAGCCCCAGCATTTT.

This clone has a handful of counts. The chain recombines TRBV5-4 with TRBJ2-2; tentative D call: TRBD2 (6 bases). Trimming removed 0 bases at V and 5 bases at J, with 14 bases between. This CDR3 is 16 amino acids long. Germline lookup yields CDR1 SGHNT and CDR2 YYREEE (reference sequence). The CDR3 region has the DNA TGTGCCAGCAGCTTGGGGAGGGGTGGGGAGACCGGGGAGCTGTTTTTT. This sequence encodes CASSLGRGGETGELFF. The complete variable domain, with remaining parts taken from reference TRBV5-4 and TRBJ2-2, reads ETGVTQSPTHLIKTRGQQVTLRCSSQSGHNTVSWYQQALGQGPQFIFQYYREEENGRGNFPPRFSGLQFPNYSSELNVNALELDDSALYLCASSLGRGGETGELFFGEGSRLTVL.

The chain recombines TRBV9 with TRBJ1-5; a possible D gene is TRBD1 (6 bases). Trimming removed 4 bases at V and 3 bases at J, with 14 bases between. Germline V lookup: CDR1 SGDLS, CDR2 YYNGEE. The CDR3 has 15 amino acids. The CDR3 DNA reads TGTGCCAGCAGCCCAGGACAGCCCCTCAATCAGCCCCAGCATTTT. This translates into CASSPGQPLNQPQHF.

The chain couples TRBV2 to TRBJ2-5, with 8 bases lining up with TRBD2. Germline-derived CDR1 and CDR2 are SNHLY and FYNNEI. V shed 7 bases and J 0 bases; nucleotides not matched to a gene: 4. CDR3 length: 14 amino acids. This chain's CDR3 is CASIGLANQETQYF. The DNA of the CDR3 is TGTGCCAGCATTGGACTAGCCAACCAAGAGACCCAGTACTTC.

As regards this clone: One junction end does not reproduce the germline sequence, and a read error may be involved. The chain is built from TRBV9 and TRBJ2-2, with 10 bases lining up with TRBD2. Germline V gives CDR1 SGDLS, CDR2 YYNGEE. This CDR3 comprises 16 residues. The DNA for the CDR3 is TGTGCCAGCAGCCCCGGGAATAGCGGGAGGAACGGGGAGCTGCTTTTT. Its translation is CASSPGNSGRNGELLF. The variable domain in full, with the rest retrieved from reference TRBV9 and TRBJ2-2, is DSGVTQTPKHLITATGQRVTLRCSPRSGDLSVYWYQQSLDQGLQFLIQYYNGEERAKGNILERFSAQQFPDLHSELNLSSLELGDSALYFCASSPGNSGRNGELLFGEGSRLTVL.

The CDR3 here is CASSASGTGVEKLFF. DNA of the CDR3: TGTGCCAGCAGCGCCTCCGGGACAGGGGTAGAAAAACTGTTTTTT. This rearrangement joins TRBV9 to TRBJ1-4; 10 bases agree with TRBD1. Unmatched junction bases numbered 7, after V lost 3 bases and J lost 8 bases. The germline V gene encodes CDR1 SGDLS and CDR2 YYNGEE. This CDR3 is 15 amino acids long.

The rearrangement joins TRBV27 to TRBJ1-1; 7 nucleotides align to TRBD1. The CDR3 loop spans 15 amino acids. V trimming: 5 bases; J trimming: 0 bases; junction bases outside the gene matches: 6. Germline CDR1 and CDR2: MNHEY and SMNVEV (reference sequence). CDR3 in amino acids: CASSRQGRVNTEAFF. The CDR3 coding sequence is TGTGCCAGCAGTCGACAGGGAAGGGTGAACACTGAAGCTTTCTTT.

In its sample, this clone was seen a few times. This rearrangement joins TRBV4-2 to TRBJ2-5; 13 bases line up with TRBD2. The CDR3 covers 15 residues. Trimming at V came to 4 bases and at J to 5 bases, leaving 4 bases not matched to a gene. CDR1 and CDR2 (germline): LGHNA, YNFKEQ. CDR3 residues: CASSLRLAGGETQYF. The CDR3 DNA reads as TGTGCCAGCAGCCTCCGACTAGCGGGAGGTGAGACCCAGTACTTC.

J is TRBJ1-4 and V is TRBV28; TRBD1 matches at 7 bases. Germline V CDR1 and CDR2: MDHEN, SYDVKM. V was pared by 1 base and J by 4 bases, with 3 bases of the junction left unmatched. This CDR3 comprises 15 residues. The CDR3 spells CASSLSGQNNEKLFF. CDR3 DNA: TGTGCCAGCAGTTTATCGGGACAGAATAATGAAAAACTGTTTTTT.